What follows are 8 T cell receptor beta chains derived from one specimen sequenced in a study of beta chain features in type 1 diabetes. The entirety of the isolated RNA underwent reverse transcription, so expressed TCRB transcripts were sequenced. Repertoires were generated with immunoSEQ multiplex PCR, while TCRdb's copy carries only in-frame clones and drops some. The table shows around 500,000 clones, with about an eighth occurring only once. What was sequenced was naive CD4+ T cells from blood. These receptors were taken from a woman between 18 and 29 years old in good health.

The chain combines TRBV19 with TRBJ2-5; D is perhaps TRBD1 or TRBD2 (6 bases each). V gave up 2 bases and J gave up 5 bases, with 12 bases separating them. CDR1 and CDR2 (germline): LNHDA, SQIVND (reference sequence). The CDR3 loop spans 14 amino acids. CDR3 protein: CASSISGAGETQYF. The CDR3 DNA is TGTGCCAGTAGTATATCGGGGGCCGGGGAGACCCAGTACTTC.

The chain couples TRBV4-1 to TRBJ1-1, with 7 bases identical to TRBD1. CDR3 length: 14 amino acids. V dropped 4 bases and J dropped 1; count of bases not matched to a gene: 3. The germline V gene encodes CDR1 MGHRA and CDR2 YSYEKL. CDR3 sequence: CASSLRQGNTEAFF. The DNA for the CDR3 is TGCGCCAGCAGCCTTCGACAGGGGAACACTGAAGCTTTCTTT.

V gene TRBV10-3 combines with J gene TRBJ1-1, with D maybe TRBD1 (5 bases). The CDR3 is 13 residues long. Germline values: CDR1 ENHRY, CDR2 SYGVKD. V shed 8 bases and J shed 0 bases, with 10 bases lying between them. The CDR3 spells CAILRDLNTEAFF. The CDR3 bases are TGTGCCATCCTCCGGGACTTGAACACTGAAGCTTTCTTT.

CDR3: CASSQEAGTVETQYF. The CDR3, as DNA: TGCGCCAGCAGCCAAGAGGCGGGGACAGTAGAGACCCAGTACTTC. The chain is built from TRBV4-3 and TRBJ2-5; the D gene is possibly TRBD1 (7 bases). V dropped 0 bases and J dropped 4 bases, with 12 bases sitting between them. CDR3 length: 15 residues. Germline V CDR1 and CDR2: LGHNA, YSLEER.

The chain links TRBV2 to TRBJ2-7; 9 bases are a match to TRBD1. Germline CDR1 is SNHLY and CDR2 is FYNNEI. CDR3 size: 12 residues. The junction had 1 base not matched to a gene; V was cut back by 4 bases and J by 6 bases. Here the CDR3 reads CASSGTGVEQYV. As DNA, the CDR3 is TGTGCCAGCAGTGGGACAGGGGTCGAGCAGTACGTC.

This clone was seen repeatedly, ten times or more. Written as DNA, the CDR3 is TGCAGCGCTGCGGACAGGGAAGACGAGCAGTACGTC. Translation gives CSAADREDEQYV. The V and J genes are TRBV29-1 and TRBJ2-7, with 8 bases matching TRBD1. This CDR3 is built from 12 residues. The V gene end was trimmed by 7 bases and the J gene end by 5 bases; junction bases not matched to a gene: 7. Germline V gene lookup returns CDR1 SQVTM and CDR2 ANQGSEA.

The chain recombines TRBV25-1 with TRBJ1-2; no clear D. The CDR3 contains 15 residues. From germline, CDR1 is MGHDK and CDR2 SYGVNS. Trimming left V 3 bases short and J 4 bases short, with 15 bases between. CDR3 sequence (DNA): TGTGCCAGCAGTGATTCACGACACCTGGGCTATGGCTACACCTTC. This gives the protein CASSDSRHLGYGYTF.

The rearrangement uses TRBV27 and TRBJ1-1; 7 nucleotides line up with TRBD1. From germline, CDR1 is MNHEY and CDR2 SMNVEV (reference sequence). J lost 1 base, V lost 5 bases, and 10 bases had no gene match. The CDR3 has 16 amino acids. CDR3 protein: CASSPPRTGGNTEAFF. CDR3 nucleotides: TGTGCCAGCAGTCCGCCCCGGACAGGAGGGAACACTGAAGCTTTCTTT.